The next 11 T cell receptor beta chains were all read from a single sample in a study of blood T cell repertoires in COVID-19. Generated by immunoSEQ multiplex PCR, the TCRdb table keeps only in-frame clones and is missing some. The sample has under 150,000 clones, around four fifths seen once. Sequences were obtained from peripheral blood. The receptor set was obtained from a woman between 35 and 50 years old with active or convalescent COVID-19.

V gene TRBV6-5 combines with J gene TRBJ1-4; D is uncertain. This CDR3 has 13 amino acids. Germline values: CDR1 MNHEY, CDR2 SVGAGI. Trimming stripped 6 bases from V and 5 bases from J, with 10 bases between. CDR3 residues: CASSPDWNEKLFF. For the CDR3, the DNA is TGTGCCAGCAGCCCGGACTGGAATGAAAAACTGTTTTTT.

The V call is TRBV5-4, the J call TRBJ1-1; a weak D match, TRBD1 (5 bases). CDR3 size: 14 residues. Between the trimmed V and J ends, which lost 0 bases and 3 bases, there was a span of 9 bases. Germline loops: CDR1 SGHNT, CDR2 YYREEE (reference sequence). This CDR3 is CASSLDRFDTEAFF. The DNA for the CDR3 is TGTGCCAGCAGCTTGGACAGGTTTGACACTGAAGCTTTCTTT.

This clone has more than one count but fewer than ten. In DNA, the CDR3 is TGTGCCAGCAGACGGGACAGGAGGGGCCTTGGCTACACCTTC. The encoded protein is CASRRDRRGLGYTF. The chain employs TRBV7-2 and TRBJ1-2, with 8 bases aligning to TRBD1. This CDR3 spans 14 amino acids. Germline assignment: CDR1 SGHTA and CDR2 FQGNSA. After removal of 6 bases from V and 7 bases from J, the junction contained 10 bases not matched to a gene.

This clone was counted a single time. This chain joins TRBV4-1 and TRBJ2-7; TRBD2 matches 10 bases. V shed 6 bases and J 3 bases; nucleotides not matched to a gene: 11. Germline V gene data show CDR1 as MGHRA and CDR2 as YSYEKL. The CDR3 is made up of 16 amino acids. The chain's CDR3 is CASSHTVSGGFYEQYF. The CDR3 region has the DNA TGCGCCAGCAGTCACACCGTTAGCGGGGGGTTCTACGAGCAGTACTTC.

This clone was counted at least ten times. This chain connects TRBV6-1 to TRBJ1-2, with D possibly being TRBD1 (5 bases). The CDR3 loop spans 13 amino acids. CDR1 and CDR2 from the germline V gene are MNHNS and SASEGT. V lost 1 base to trimming and J lost 8 bases, with 11 bases between them. The CDR3: CASSEGGSHGYTF. As DNA, the CDR3 is TGTGCCAGCAGTGAAGGGGGCAGTCACGGCTACACCTTC.

J is TRBJ2-1 and V is TRBV3-1 (or the pseudogene TRBV3-2); 9 nucleotides line up with TRBD2. The V gene's germline CDR1 is LGHDT and CDR2 YNNKEL (reference sequence). This CDR3 has 16 amino acids. J lost 7 bases, V lost 0 bases, and 7 bases had no gene match. The DNA of the CDR3 is TGTGCCAGCAGCCAAGAGGGCGGGGGGGCCGGAAATGAGCAGTTCTTC. The encoded protein is CASSQEGGGAGNEQFF.

The chain is built from TRBV10-1 and TRBJ2-5; 7 positions match TRBD2. The CDR3 covers 13 residues. Trimming took 5 bases from V and 7 from J; bases not matched to a gene: 7. Per germline, CDR1 WNHNN and CDR2 SYGVQD (reference sequence). CDR3 loop: CASSNGTTRTQYF. CDR3 sequence (DNA): TGCGCCAGCAGTAATGGGACTACCCGGACCCAGTACTTC.

The V and J genes are TRBV4-1 and TRBJ1-6, with D maybe TRBD1 (5 bases). CDR3 length: 16 amino acids. CDR1 is MGHRA and CDR2 is YSYEKL in the germline V gene. The V and J ends lost 2 bases and 5 bases respectively, with 13 bases between them. The CDR3 bases are TGCGCCAGCAGCCAAAGGGGAAAGGAGAATAATTCACCCCTCCACTTT. Protein sequence: CASSQRGKENNSPLHF.

V and J are TRBV20-1 and TRBJ1-4; no clear D. V was trimmed by 4 bases and J by 8 bases, leaving 5 bases between them. Germline V gene data show CDR1 as DFQATT and CDR2 as SNEGSKA (reference sequence). The CDR3 sequence is 10 residues long. The CDR3 nucleotides are TGCAGTGCTACGGGAGAAAAACTGTTTTTT. Its protein is CSATGEKLFF.

This clone turned up a few times. The chain joins TRBV7-9 to TRBJ1-6, with D unresolved. Trimming shortened V by 0 bases and J by 0 bases, and 9 bases separated the two germline ends. This CDR3 comprises 17 residues. Germline CDR1 SEHNR, CDR2 FQNEAQ (reference sequence). CDR3 DNA: TGTGCCAGCAGCTTAGCTACGGGTGACTCCTATAATTCACCCCTCCACTTT. Amino acid sequence: CASSLATGDSYNSPLHF.

The chain carries TRBV6-5 and TRBJ2-2; 9 bases match TRBD1. The CDR3 runs 14 residues. V trimming: 8 bases; J trimming: 7 bases; junction bases outside the gene matches: 8. Per germline, CDR1 MNHEY and CDR2 SVGAGI. The CDR3 sequence: CASRFTGGGGELFF. The CDR3 DNA reads as TGTGCCAGCCGATTTACAGGGGGCGGCGGGGAGCTGTTTTTT.